The 10 T cell receptor beta chains given below trace back to one sample, sequenced in a study of CD8+CD57+ T cells in acquired aplastic anemia. Genomic DNA acted as the template from which TCR beta VDJ combination and CDR3 sequence profiling were carried out. TCRdb reprocessed the reads via MiXCR and lists one record per CDR3 protein. The table includes a few hundred thousand distinct CDR3 sequences, approximately 35% detected once. The sequenced material came from sorted CD4+, CD8+, or CD8+CD57+ T cells (not recorded which) from PBMCs. The origin of the receptors is a human donor in good health, serving as a control.

The chain carries TRBV2 and TRBJ1-6, with 9 bases identical to TRBD1. J was trimmed by 11 bases and V by 6 bases; bases with no gene match: 5. Germline CDR1 and CDR2: SNHLY and FYNNEI. The CDR3 has 13 amino acids. This CDR3 reads CASRPTGGTPLHF. The CDR3 coding sequence is TGTGCCAGCAGACCGACAGGGGGAACACCCCTCCACTTT.

Ten or more counts support this clonotype. The V gene is TRBV6-1, the J gene TRBJ1-3; D gene unclear. Germline V gives CDR1 MNHNS, CDR2 SASEGT. This CDR3 spans 15 amino acids. Trimming stripped 2 bases from V and 2 bases from J, with 10 bases between. The CDR3 DNA follows: TGTGCCAGCAGTGAATCGGTCATCCCTGGAAACACCATATATTTT. As protein: CASSESVIPGNTIYF.

Notes on this clonotype: A much bigger clone sits one base away, suggesting this may be a read error. This chain connects TRBV5-1 to TRBJ1-2, with TRBD1 matching over 8 bases. The CDR3 runs 14 residues. Germline CDR1 reads SGHRS; CDR2 reads YFSETQ. The ends lost 4 bases at V and 4 bases at J; junction bases unmatched: 6. In nucleotides, the CDR3 is TGCGCCAGCAGCAGGGGACAGGCAGGCTATGGCTACACCTTC. It specifies CASSRGQAGYGYTF.

The chain uses TRBV6-5 and TRBJ2-1; D might be TRBD1 (6 bases). There are 15 residues in the CDR3. The V end lost 4 bases, the J end lost 8 bases, and 18 bases lay between the germline ends. Germline CDR1 is MNHEY and CDR2 is SVGAGI. Written as DNA, the CDR3 is TGTGCCAGCAGTTTCTTAGGACAGACTTCTTATGAGCAGTTCTTC. Translated, it gives CASSFLGQTSYEQFF.

The sample holds many counts of this clonotype. The chain joins TRBV5-1 to TRBJ1-2; D gene unclear. The CDR3 is 16 residues long. The V and J ends lost 4 bases and 3 bases respectively, with 19 bases between them. Germline CDR1 reads SGHRS; CDR2 reads YFSETQ. CDR3 bases: TGCGCCAGCAGCCTCGGAGAATTGAATAGGTACTATGGCTACACCTTC. Amino acids: CASSLGELNRYYGYTF.

V gene TRBV9 combines with J gene TRBJ2-6; TRBD1 matches 9 bases. Germline assignment: CDR1 SGDLS and CDR2 YYNGEE. J was trimmed by 4 bases and V by 3 bases; bases with no gene match: 11. This CDR3 contains 18 residues. The CDR3 sequence: CASSERTGGGGGANVLTF. CDR3 nucleotide sequence: TGTGCCAGCAGCGAGCGAACAGGGGGCGGCGGCGGGGCCAACGTCCTGACTTTC.

The chain has TRBV20-1 and TRBJ2-3; 8 nucleotides line up with TRBD2. Germline CDR1 reads DFQATT; CDR2 reads SNEGSKA (reference sequence). The CDR3 length is 12 residues. Trimming removed 2 bases from V and 5 bases from J; junction bases left unmatched: 0. DNA of the CDR3: TGCAGTGCTAGACTAGCGGGAGATACGCAGTATTTT. This gives the protein CSARLAGDTQYF.

A note on this clonotype: A much more abundant neighbour one base away suggests this may be a read error. The gene calls are TRBV20-1 and TRBJ2-1; 9 nucleotides align to TRBD2. The CDR3 runs to 15 residues. The trim removed 6 bases at V and 3 bases at J, leaving 9 bases unmatched. Germline values: CDR1 DFQATT, CDR2 SNEGSKA (reference sequence). The CDR3 sequence is CSAHIAGAIYNEQFF. CDR3 coding DNA: TGCAGTGCACATATAGCGGGAGCGATCTACAATGAGCAGTTCTTC.

This clonotype has only a few counts. The rearrangement joins TRBV5-1 to TRBJ2-3, with D perhaps TRBD1 or TRBD2 (5 bases each). Deletions cut 0 bases from V and 5 bases from J, with 13 bases between. This CDR3 contains 15 residues. Germline V gene lookup returns CDR1 SGHRS and CDR2 YFSETQ. The CDR3 here is CASSLEDRGIDTQYF. For the CDR3, the DNA is TGCGCCAGCAGCTTGGAAGATCGGGGCATAGATACGCAGTATTTT.

Comments on this clonotype: A much bigger clone sits one base away, suggesting this may be a read error. The chain employs TRBV19 and TRBJ1-5; D is undetermined. This CDR3 region has 14 residues. V was trimmed by 3 bases and J by 7 bases, leaving 13 bases between them. The germline gives CDR1 LNHDA, CDR2 SQIVND (reference sequence). The CDR3 DNA follows: TGTGCCAGTAGTATTTCCAGGATATGCCAGCCCCAGCATTTT. It is translated as CASSISRICQPQHF.